This TCR beta chain is from a study of CD8 T cells in Susac syndrome. Regarding the study as a whole: The Susac syndrome CD4+ T cell repertoires displayed no clonal expansion.

Losses at the gene ends were 6 bases for V and 6 bases for J; bases not matched to a gene: 17. CDR1 is SGHRS, CDR2 YFSETQ, per germline. This CDR3 has 16 residues. The RNA input was roughly 0.45 to 1 ug, and it was reverse transcribed with random hexamers. The CDR3 of TCR beta was amplified by immunoSEQ multiplex PCR across 54 Vbeta and 13 Jbeta. Each CDR3 protein is one row after TCRdb ran MiXCR on the immunoSEQ multiplex PCR reads. Among more than 150,000 distinct CDR3 sequences listed, approximately 95% were seen once. On this clonotype: Its specificity is unknown.

This clonotype was obtained from a human donor with Susac syndrome. The sequencing input was CD4+ T cells from PBMCs. This chain links TRBV5-1 with TRBJ1-1, with 7 bases lining up with TRBD1. CDR3 nucleotide sequence: TGCGCCAGCACACCCAGCACCCCCAGGGGGTACGCTGAAGCTTTCTTT. This gives the protein CASTPSTPRGYAEAFF. The full variable domain, rest sourced from reference TRBV5-1 and TRBJ1-1, is KAGVTQTPRYLIKTRGQQVTLSCSPISGHRSVSWYQQTPGQGLQFLFEYFSETQRNKGNFPGRFSGRQFSNSRSEMNVSTLELGDSALYLCASTPSTPRGYAEAFFGQGTRLTVV.